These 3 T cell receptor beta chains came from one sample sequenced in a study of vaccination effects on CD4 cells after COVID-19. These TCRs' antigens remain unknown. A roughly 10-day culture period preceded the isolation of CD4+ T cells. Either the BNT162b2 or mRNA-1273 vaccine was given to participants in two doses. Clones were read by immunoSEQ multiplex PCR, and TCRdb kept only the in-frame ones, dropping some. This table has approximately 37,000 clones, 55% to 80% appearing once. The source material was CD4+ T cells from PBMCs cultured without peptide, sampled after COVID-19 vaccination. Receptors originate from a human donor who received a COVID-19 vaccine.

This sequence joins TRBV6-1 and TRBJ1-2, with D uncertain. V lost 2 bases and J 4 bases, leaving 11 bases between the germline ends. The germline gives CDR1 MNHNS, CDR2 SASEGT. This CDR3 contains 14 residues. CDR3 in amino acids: CASSELGLGYGYTF. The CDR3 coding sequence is TGTGCCAGCAGTGAACTCGGGTTGGGCTATGGCTACACCTTC.

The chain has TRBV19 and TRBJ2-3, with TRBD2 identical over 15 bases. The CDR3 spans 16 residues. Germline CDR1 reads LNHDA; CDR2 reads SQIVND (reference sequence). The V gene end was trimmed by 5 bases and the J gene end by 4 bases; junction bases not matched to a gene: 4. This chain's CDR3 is CASSPGTSGRSDTQYF. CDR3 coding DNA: TGTGCCAGTAGTCCCGGGACTAGCGGGAGGTCAGATACGCAGTATTTT.

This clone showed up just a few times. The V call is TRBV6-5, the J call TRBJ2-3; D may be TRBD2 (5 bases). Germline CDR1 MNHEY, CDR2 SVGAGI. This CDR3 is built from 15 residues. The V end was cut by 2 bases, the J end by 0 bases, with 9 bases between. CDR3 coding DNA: TGTGCCAGCAGTTACGAGGGCCTTAGCACAGATACGCAGTATTTT. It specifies CASSYEGLSTDTQYF.